This TCR beta chain was captured in a study of T-cell memory formation after mild COVID-19. Each CDR3 protein is one row after TCRdb ran MiXCR on the 5' RACE reads. The table records 90,000 to 120,000 distinct CDR3 sequences, approximately 15% of them present only once. V shed 4 bases and J shed 1 base, with 14 bases lying between them. CDR1 and CDR2 from the germline V gene are MNHEY and SVGAGI. This CDR3 spans 16 amino acids. This clonotype has only a few counts. Antigen: not known. General study points: Pre-infection memory showed some responding clones, and this suggested that cross-reactive memory joined. Whereas later expanders leaned CD4+, clones contracting day 15 to 85 showed a balanced CD4/CD8 makeup. Unconfirmed was the SARS-CoV-2 specificity of second-wave clones that peaked on day 37. Clones that contracted clustered mainly in CM and EM if CD4+ and in EMRA if CD8+.

The clonotype originates from a man younger than 35 who had mild COVID-19 (a few samples of this study predate the infection). Cell type and time point are not known. The sample comprised PBMCs or a T cell subset sorted from them (not recorded which). The chain couples TRBV6-5 to TRBJ2-4; D may be TRBD1 (6 bases). In nucleotides, the CDR3 is TGTGCCAGCAGTTTCCACAGGGATGGCGCCAAAAACATTCAGTACTTC. This encodes CASSFHRDGAKNIQYF.